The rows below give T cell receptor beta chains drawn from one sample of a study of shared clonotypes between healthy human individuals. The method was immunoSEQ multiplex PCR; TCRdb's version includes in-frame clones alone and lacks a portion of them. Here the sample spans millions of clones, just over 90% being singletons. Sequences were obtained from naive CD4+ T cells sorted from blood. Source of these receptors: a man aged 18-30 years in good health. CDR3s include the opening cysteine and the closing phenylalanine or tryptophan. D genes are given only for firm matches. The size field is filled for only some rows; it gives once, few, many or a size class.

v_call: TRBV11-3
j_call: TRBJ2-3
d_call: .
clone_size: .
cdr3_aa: CASSLDAADTQYF
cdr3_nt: TGTGCCAGCAGCTTAGATGCGGCAGATACGCAGTATTTT

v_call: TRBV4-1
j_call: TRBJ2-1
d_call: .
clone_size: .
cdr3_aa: CASSQDEGNNEQFF
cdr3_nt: TGCGCCAGCAGCCAAGATGAAGGGAACAATGAGCAGTTCTTC

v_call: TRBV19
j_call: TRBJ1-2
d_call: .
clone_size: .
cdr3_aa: CASSSIVEGANYGYTF
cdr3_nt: TGTGCCAGTAGTTCAATAGTAGAGGGGGCTAACTATGGCTACACCTTC

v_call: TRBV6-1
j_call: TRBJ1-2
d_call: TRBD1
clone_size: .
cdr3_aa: CASSVGQGSFYGYTF
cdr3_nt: TGTGCCAGCAGTGTTGGACAGGGGAGTTTCTATGGCTACACCTTC

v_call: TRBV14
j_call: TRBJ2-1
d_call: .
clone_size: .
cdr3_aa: CASSQEGLGYNEQFF
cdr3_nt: TGTGCCAGCAGCCAAGAGGGGCTAGGATACAATGAGCAGTTCTTC

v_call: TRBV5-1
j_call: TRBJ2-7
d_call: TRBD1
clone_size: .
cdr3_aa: CASSLAIGHRGQVEQYF
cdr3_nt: TGCGCCAGCAGCTTGGCCATCGGTCACAGGGGACAGGTCGAGCAGTACTTC

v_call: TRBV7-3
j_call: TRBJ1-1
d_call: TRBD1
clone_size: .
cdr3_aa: CASSLTGGAHTEAFF
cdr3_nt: TGTGCCAGCAGCCTCACAGGGGGCGCCCACACTGAAGCTTTCTTT

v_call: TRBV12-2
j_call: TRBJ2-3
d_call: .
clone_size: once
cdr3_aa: CASRLRTSGGSNRGTDTQYF
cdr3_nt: TGTGCAAGTCGCCTTCGGACTAGCGGGGGTTCCAATCGGGGCACAGATACGCAGTATTTT

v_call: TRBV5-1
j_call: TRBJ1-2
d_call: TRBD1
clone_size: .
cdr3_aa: CASSSPLMGTGNGYTF
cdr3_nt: TGCGCCAGCAGCTCTCCTCTAATGGGGACAGGGAATGGCTACACCTTC

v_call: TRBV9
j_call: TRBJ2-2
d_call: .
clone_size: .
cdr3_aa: CASTSPPGAQWTGELFF
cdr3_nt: TGTGCCAGCACTTCTCCGCCAGGGGCTCAGTGGACCGGGGAGCTGTTTTTT

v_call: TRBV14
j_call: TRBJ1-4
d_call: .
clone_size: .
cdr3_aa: CASSQGYLATNEKLFF
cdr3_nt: TGTGCCAGCAGCCAGGGTTACCTTGCAACTAATGAAAAACTGTTTTTT

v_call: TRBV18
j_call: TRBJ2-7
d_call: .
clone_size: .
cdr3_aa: CASSPAVRGEQYF
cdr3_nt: TGTGCCAGCTCACCTGCGGTGAGGGGTGAGCAGTACTTC

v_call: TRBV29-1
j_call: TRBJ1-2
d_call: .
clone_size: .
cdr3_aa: CSVEPKGQSYGYTF
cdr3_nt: TGCAGCGTTGAACCCAAGGGGCAGAGCTATGGCTACACCTTC

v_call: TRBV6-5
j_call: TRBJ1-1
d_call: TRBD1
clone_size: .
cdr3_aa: CASSYDRVWTEAFF
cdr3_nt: TGTGCCAGCAGTTACGACAGGGTCTGGACTGAAGCTTTCTTT

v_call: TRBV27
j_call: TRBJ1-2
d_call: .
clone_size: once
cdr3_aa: CASSLQGPEYGYTF
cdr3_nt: TGTGCCAGCAGTTTACAGGGGCCCGAGTATGGCTACACCTTC

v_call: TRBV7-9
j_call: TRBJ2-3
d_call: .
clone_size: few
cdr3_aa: CASSLAGGDTQYF
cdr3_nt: TGTGCCAGCAGCTTAGCTGGGGGAGATACGCAGTATTTT

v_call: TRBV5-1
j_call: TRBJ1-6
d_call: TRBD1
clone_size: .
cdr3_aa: CASSSEGTESSYNSPLHF
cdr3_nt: TGCGCCAGCAGCTCCGAGGGGACAGAAAGCTCCTATAATTCACCCCTCCACTTT

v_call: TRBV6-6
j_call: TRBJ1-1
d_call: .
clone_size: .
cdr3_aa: CASSYAIFEAFF
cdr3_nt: TGTGCCAGCAGTTACGCGATCTTTGAAGCTTTCTTT

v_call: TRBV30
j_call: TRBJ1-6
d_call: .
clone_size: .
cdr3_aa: CAWRYSLNSPLHF
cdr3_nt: TGTGCCTGGAGGTACAGCTTAAATTCACCCCTCCACTTT

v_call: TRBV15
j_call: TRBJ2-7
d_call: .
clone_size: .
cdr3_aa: CATGTPNDHEQYF
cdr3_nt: TGTGCCACCGGGACGCCTAATGACCACGAGCAGTACTTC

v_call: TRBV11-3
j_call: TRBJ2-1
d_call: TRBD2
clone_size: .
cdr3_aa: CASSLRLAGGNEQFF
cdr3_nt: TGTGCCAGCAGCCTCCGACTAGCGGGGGGGAATGAGCAGTTCTTC

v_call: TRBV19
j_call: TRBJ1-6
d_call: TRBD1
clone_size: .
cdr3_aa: CASSIGGTGGYSPLHF
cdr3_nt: TGTGCCAGTAGTATAGGTGGGACAGGGGGTTACTCACCCCTCCACTTT

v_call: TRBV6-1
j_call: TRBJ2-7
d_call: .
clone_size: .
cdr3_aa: CASSERGRAPTYEQYF
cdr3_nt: TGTGCCAGCAGTGAAAGGGGCAGAGCCCCCACCTACGAGCAGTACTTC

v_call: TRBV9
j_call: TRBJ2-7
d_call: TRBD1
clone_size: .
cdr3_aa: CASSVDWDRSYEQYF
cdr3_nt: TGTGCCAGCAGCGTAGACTGGGACAGGTCCTACGAGCAGTACTTC

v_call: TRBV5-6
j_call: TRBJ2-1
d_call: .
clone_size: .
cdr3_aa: CASSLSGTQLFNEQFF
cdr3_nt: TGTGCCAGCAGCTTGAGTGGGACTCAACTTTTCAATGAGCAGTTCTTC

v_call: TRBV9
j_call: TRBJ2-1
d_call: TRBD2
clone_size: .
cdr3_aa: CASSVGPAGKGNEQFF
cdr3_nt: TGTGCCAGCAGCGTAGGCCCAGCGGGAAAGGGCAATGAGCAGTTCTTC

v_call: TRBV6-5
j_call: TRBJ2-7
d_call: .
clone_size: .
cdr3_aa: CASSYGPTYEQYF
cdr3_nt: TGTGCCAGCAGTTATGGCCCCACCTACGAGCAGTACTTC

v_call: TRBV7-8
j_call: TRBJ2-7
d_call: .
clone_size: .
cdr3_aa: CASSLGREQYF
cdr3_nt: TGTGCCAGCAGCTTAGGTCGGGAGCAGTACTTC

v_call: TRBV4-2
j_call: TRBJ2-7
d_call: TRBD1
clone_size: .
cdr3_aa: CASSHAGTGTEQYF
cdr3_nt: TGTGCCAGCAGCCACGCCGGGACAGGGACCGAGCAGTACTTC

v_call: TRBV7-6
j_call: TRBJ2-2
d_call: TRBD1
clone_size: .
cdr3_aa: CASSWAGQGITGELFF
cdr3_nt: TGTGCCAGCAGCTGGGCGGGACAGGGTATCACCGGGGAGCTGTTTTTT

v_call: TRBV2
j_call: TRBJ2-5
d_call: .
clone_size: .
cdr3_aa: CASTPRDETQYF
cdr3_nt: TGTGCCAGCACCCCCAGGGACGAGACCCAGTACTTC

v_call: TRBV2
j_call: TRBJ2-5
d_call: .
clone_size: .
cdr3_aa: CASKPGGLGETQYF
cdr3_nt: TGTGCCAGTAAACCCGGGGGGCTCGGGGAGACCCAGTACTTC

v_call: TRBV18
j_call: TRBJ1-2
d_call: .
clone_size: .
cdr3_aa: CASSPPWPRAGGYTF
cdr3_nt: TGTGCCAGCTCACCACCGTGGCCCCGCGCCGGTGGCTACACCTTC

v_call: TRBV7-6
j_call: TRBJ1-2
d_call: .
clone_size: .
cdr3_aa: CASSLDQSYGYTF
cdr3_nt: TGTGCCAGCAGCTTAGACCAAAGCTATGGCTACACCTTC

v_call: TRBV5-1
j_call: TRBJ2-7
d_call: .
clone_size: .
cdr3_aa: CASSLGTNEVKQYF
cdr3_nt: TGCGCCAGCAGCTTGGGGACGAACGAAGTAAAGCAGTACTTC